Each of the 23 T cell receptor beta chains below was sequenced from the same sample in a study of blood T cell repertoires in COVID-19. Repertoires were generated with immunoSEQ multiplex PCR, while TCRdb's copy carries only in-frame clones and drops some. The repertoire holds approximately 360,000 clones, with 90% as singletons. Sequenced sample: peripheral blood. Source of these receptors: a man aged 18 to 30 with active or convalescent COVID-19.

The CDR3 DNA follows: TGTGCCACCAGCAGAGGACAGGGCGGTGCGCCCCAGCATTTT. It specifies CATSRGQGGAPQHF. V is TRBV15 and J is TRBJ1-5, with TRBD1 matching 7 bases. The CDR3 totals 14 residues. The J segment lost 9 bases and the V segment lost 1 base, leaving 6 bases of the junction unmatched. In germline, CDR1 is LNHNV, CDR2 YYDKDF (reference sequence).

This rearrangement joins TRBV6-5 to TRBJ2-1; 9 positions agree with TRBD2. Germline CDR1 MNHEY, CDR2 SVGAGI. The CDR3 loop spans 14 amino acids. Trimming took 7 bases from V and 6 from J; bases not matched to a gene: 7. In DNA form, the CDR3 reads TGTGCCAGCACCCGCGGGGGGGCCTTCAATGAGCAGTTCTTC. Protein sequence: CASTRGGAFNEQFF.

This chain links TRBV10-3 with TRBJ2-7, with no clear D. V shed 0 bases and J shed 2 bases, with 8 bases lying between them. The V gene's germline CDR1 is ENHRY and CDR2 SYGVKD. The CDR3 runs 14 residues. The CDR3 sequence is CAISESSRTYEQYF. The CDR3 DNA sequence: TGTGCCATCAGTGAGTCTTCCAGGACCTACGAGCAGTACTTC.

The V and J genes are TRBV5-4 and TRBJ2-1; 8 bases agree with TRBD2. V shed 1 base, J shed 5 bases, and the junction held 14 bases outside the gene matches. Germline CDR1 is SGHNT and CDR2 is YYREEE (reference sequence). The CDR3 sequence is 18 residues long. CDR3 in DNA: TGTGCCAGCAGCTTGAGTTCCTTCGGGACTAGTGCTAACAATGAGCAGTTCTTC. It translates to CASSLSSFGTSANNEQFF.

The rearrangement links TRBV11-3 to TRBJ2-3; 9 nucleotides align to TRBD2. V lost 3 bases to trimming and J lost 1 base; unmatched junction nucleotides: 14. Germline V lookup: CDR1 SGHNT, CDR2 YENEEA. The CDR3 extends over 19 amino acids. CDR3 nucleotide sequence: TGTGCCAGCAGCTTGGGGTTGGTTAGCGGGGGTTACGGCACAGATACGCAGTATTTT. Protein: CASSLGLVSGGYGTDTQYF.

This chain connects TRBV19 to TRBJ2-1; 8 bases match TRBD2. The CDR3 covers 16 residues. V was clipped by 4 bases and J by 0 bases; unmatched bases: 5. Germline values: CDR1 LNHDA, CDR2 SQIVND (reference sequence). The CDR3 loop reads CASSSASGSSYNEQFF. CDR3 DNA sequence: TGTGCCAGTAGTAGCGCGAGCGGGAGCTCCTACAATGAGCAGTTCTTC.

This clone was seen a handful of times. The J gene is TRBJ1-1, the V gene TRBV6-4, with D possibly TRBD1 on 6 matching bases. The CDR3 consists of 14 residues. Trimming took 5 bases from V and 4 from J, leaving 14 bases between them. Germline V gene data show CDR1 as MRHNA and CDR2 as SNTAGT. CDR3 amino acids: CASSSRGEGTEAFF. The CDR3 DNA follows: TGTGCCAGCAGTTCCAGGGGAGAGGGCACTGAAGCTTTCTTT.

The rearrangement joins TRBV19 to TRBJ1-6; 7 positions agree with TRBD1. Germline CDR1 and CDR2: LNHDA and SQIVND (reference sequence). V was clipped by 4 bases and J by 8 bases; unmatched bases: 11. CDR3 length: 16 amino acids. CDR3 nucleotide sequence: TGTGCCAGTAGTAAGGGGGCTCCAGTTATCGATTCACCCCTCCACTTT. Protein: CASSKGAPVIDSPLHF.

This sequence joins TRBV27 and TRBJ2-3, with TRBD2 matching 8 bases. The germline V gene has CDR1 MNHEY and CDR2 SMNVEV (reference sequence). V lost 2 bases to trimming and J lost 1 base; unmatched junction nucleotides: 2. This CDR3 is 15 amino acids long. CDR3 sequence (DNA): TGTGCCAGCAGTTTAAGAGCGGGGGGCACAGATACGCAGTATTTT. It encodes CASSLRAGGTDTQYF.

This chain uses TRBV2 with TRBJ2-1; 11 bases agree with TRBD2. Germline CDR1 and CDR2: SNHLY and FYNNEI. This CDR3 has 17 amino acids. The V segment lost 7 bases and the J segment 1 base; nucleotides outside the gene matches: 9. The CDR3 is CASKTSGKSHSYNEQFF. The DNA for the CDR3 is TGTGCCAGCAAGACTAGCGGGAAGTCTCATTCCTACAATGAGCAGTTCTTC.

V and J are TRBV5-1 and TRBJ2-5; D may be TRBD1 (6 bases). V dropped 3 bases and J dropped 10 bases, with 19 bases sitting between them. Germline-derived CDR1 and CDR2 are SGHRS and YFSETQ. The CDR3 has 14 residues. The CDR3 DNA follows: TGCGCCAGCAGCTCATCCGGGACACCGAGTGACCAGTACTTC. Its translation: CASSSSGTPSDQYF.

This clone appeared a single time. The rearrangement uses TRBV11-2 and TRBJ1-1; weak D call: TRBD1 (6 bases). The CDR3 spans 16 residues. Germline V gene sequence: CDR1 SGHAT, CDR2 FQNNGV. The V and J ends lost 4 bases and 4 bases respectively, with 19 bases between them. CDR3: CASSSQGPERGTEAFF. The CDR3 nucleotides are TGTGCCAGCAGCTCCCAGGGGCCGGAGAGGGGCACTGAAGCTTTCTTT.

The genes are TRBV27 and TRBJ2-7; D ambiguous. V shed 4 bases and J shed 2 bases, with 9 bases lying between them. The CDR3 totals 13 residues. Germline-derived CDR1 and CDR2 are MNHEY and SMNVEV (reference sequence). CDR3 residues: CASSYTSTYEQYF. The CDR3 DNA reads TGTGCCAGCAGTTATACGAGTACCTACGAGCAGTACTTC.

The chain carries TRBV19 and TRBJ2-2; possible D gene TRBD1, 5 bases. In germline, CDR1 is LNHDA, CDR2 SQIVND (reference sequence). There are 15 residues in the CDR3. V lost 1 base, J lost 7 bases, and 13 bases lay in between. The CDR3: CASSIGQGEVGELFF. CDR3 sequence (DNA): TGTGCCAGTAGTATAGGGCAGGGTGAGGTCGGGGAGCTGTTTTTT. Drawing the rest from reference TRBV19 and TRBJ2-2, the complete variable domain is DGGITQSPKYLFRKEGQNVTLSCEQNLNHDAMYWYRQDPGQGLRLIYYSQIVNDFQKGDIAEGYSVSREKKESFPLTVTSAQKNPTAFYLCASSIGQGEVGELFFGEGSRLTVL.

The chain is built from TRBV10-3 and TRBJ1-2, with D perhaps matching TRBD1 (6 bases). The CDR3 is made up of 17 amino acids. CDR1 is ENHRY and CDR2 is SYGVKD in the germline V gene. Trimming left V 0 bases short and J 3 bases short, with 17 bases between. The CDR3 protein is CAISESSAGVAYYGYTF. The DNA for the CDR3 is TGTGCCATCAGTGAGTCGTCGGCAGGGGTGGCCTACTATGGCTACACCTTC.

This chain links TRBV9 with TRBJ1-1; tentative D call: TRBD1 (6 bases). CDR3 length equals 14 residues. In germline, CDR1 is SGDLS, CDR2 YYNGEE. The ends were cut back, 6 bases at V and 1 base at J, with 13 bases in the middle. The chain's CDR3 is CASKKGGENTEAFF. The DNA of the CDR3 is TGTGCCAGCAAAAAAGGGGGGGAGAACACTGAAGCTTTCTTT.

V is TRBV27 and J is TRBJ2-7; 10 bases line up with TRBD2. The CDR3 spans 14 residues. Germline CDR1 and CDR2: MNHEY and SMNVEV (reference sequence). The V and J ends lost 3 bases and 3 bases, in that order; junction bases with no gene match: 2. The CDR3 coding sequence is TGTGCCAGCAGTTTTGGGACTAGCGACTACGAGCAGTACTTC. Translating it yields CASSFGTSDYEQYF.

The chain uses TRBV19 and TRBJ2-5; 13 positions match TRBD2. V gave up 7 bases and J gave up 2 bases; unmatched junction bases: 13. Germline V gives CDR1 LNHDA, CDR2 SQIVND (reference sequence). The CDR3 spans 18 residues. CDR3 amino acids: CASTIGLAGEKGQETQYF. DNA of the CDR3: TGTGCCAGTACCATCGGACTAGCGGGGGAAAAGGGTCAAGAGACCCAGTACTTC.

The V call is TRBV10-1, the J call TRBJ2-1; 11 nucleotides align to TRBD2. Unmatched junction bases numbered 8, after V lost 4 bases and J lost 0 bases. Germline V gives CDR1 WNHNN, CDR2 SYGVQD (reference sequence). CDR3 length: 18 amino acids. CDR3 coding DNA: TGCGCCAGCAGTGCCCTAGCGGGAGGCAAAAACTCCTACAATGAGCAGTTCTTC. It codes for CASSALAGGKNSYNEQFF.

As to this clone: Mismatch with germline at one junction end may stem from a read error. V usage is TRBV4-1 and J usage is TRBJ1-4; 7 nucleotides match TRBD1. The germline gives CDR1 MGHRA, CDR2 YSYEKL. The CDR3 spans 11 residues. The DNA for the CDR3 is TGCGCCAGCAGCCAAGGCGGGACAGAGATCTTT. Amino acid sequence: CASSQGGTEIF.

This clone has just a few counts. The rearrangement joins TRBV7-3 to TRBJ1-2; D gene unclear. CDR1 SGHTA and CDR2 FQGTGA come from the germline V gene. This CDR3 comprises 14 residues. V gave up 4 bases and J gave up 1 base, with 10 bases separating them. The CDR3 loop reads CASSSRGNNYGYTF. The CDR3 DNA is TGTGCCAGCAGCTCCCGAGGAAATAACTATGGCTACACCTTC.

This chain connects TRBV30 to TRBJ2-1; 9 positions agree with TRBD2. Losses at the gene ends were 5 bases for V and 5 bases for J; bases not matched to a gene: 25. The CDR3 length is 20 residues. In germline, CDR1 is GTSNPN, CDR2 SVGIG (reference sequence). The CDR3 is CAWETSFEREVTLPHNEQFF. DNA for the CDR3: TGTGCCTGGGAGACCTCGTTTGAGCGGGAGGTCACTCTCCCCCACAATGAGCAGTTCTTC.

The gene calls are TRBV9 and TRBJ2-5, with 16 bases matching TRBD2. CDR1 SGDLS and CDR2 YYNGEE come from the germline V gene. The trim removed 3 bases at V and 9 bases at J, leaving 2 bases unmatched. There are 14 residues in the CDR3. The CDR3 spells CASSEGTSGRAQYF. CDR3 in DNA: TGTGCCAGCAGCGAGGGGACTAGCGGGAGGGCCCAGTACTTC.